This T cell receptor (beta chain) emerged from a study of CD8 T cells in Susac syndrome (dated by TCRdb to the late 2010s). Looking at the study overall: Of the Susac syndrome patients who were sequenced, about 6 had clinically active disease and 8 or 9 were in clinical remission. The study used repertoire sequencing to test whether antigen drove CD8+ T cell activation and differentiation in Susac syndrome. At the time of blood withdrawal, Susac syndrome patients were either therapy-naive, taking corticosteroids (with some also receiving IVIg), or on IVIg alone.

A distance of 15 bases separates the germline ends of V and J, which lose 6 bases and 4 bases respectively. The germline V gene (reference sequence) provides CDR1 MNHNY and CDR2 SVGAGI. The CDR3, cysteine through phenylalanine, is 14 amino acids long. Only the CDR3 DNA is retained, 42 bases long and in frame from the first base. With respect to this clonotype: The antigen it recognizes is unknown. No clone much larger than this one lies a single base away; base qualities are absent.

RNA was extracted using the RNeasy kit, and about 0.5 to 1 microgram was reverse transcribed with random hexamers. TCR beta CDR3 regions were amplified with the immunoSEQ multiplex PCR assay covering 54 Vbeta and 13 Jbeta segments. To correct PCR amplification bias, a synthetic template baseline was used for both primer optimization and computational correction. The original methods were these. Reads were assigned to V, D and J genes according to IMGT and analyzed in immunoSEQ Analyzer, with only productive sequences retained. Clonality was calculated as one minus the Shannon entropy normalized by log2 of the number of productive unique sequences. For each patient and control, public and private clones were evaluated among the 100 most prevalent clones. A clone was defined as Susac-specific if it was absent from the healthy and MS cohorts, from over a thousand published viral clones and from other ImmuneACCESS disease sequences. The public reads were reanalyzed by TCRdb: fastp trimming at Q25, MiXCR alignment, in-frame beta chains only. Rows merge per CDR3 protein into single entries with the most common DNA and genes. TCRdb assigned the V and J calls; the authors' analysis was not used. The sample table contains 150,000 or so distinct CDR3 sequences; only one count was recorded for about 96% of them. Around 0.12% of the sample rests with the top ten.

Peripheral blood CD8+ and CD4+ T cells from healthy donors, Susac syndrome patients and multiple sclerosis patients were profiled using high-throughput TCR beta sequencing. Susac syndrome patients met recently defined diagnostic criteria for definite or probable disease. Bulk CD8+ and CD4+ T cells were purified magnetically by negative isolation, whereas CD8+ TEMRA cells were enriched by FACS. Blood was drawn into EDTA tubes, processed within 24 hours, and PBMCs were isolated by density gradient centrifugation. PBMCs destined for TCR sequencing were cryopreserved in liquid nitrogen and later thawed in a 37 °C water bath. The sorted or isolated CD4+, CD8+ and CD8+ TEMRA cells reached a purity of at least 90%. What the study reported, not specific to this receptor: The number of individuals in the TCR sequencing and HLA analysis was acknowledged as relatively small. No clonal expansion was detected in the CD4+ T cell repertoire of Susac syndrome patients.

The material sequenced was CD4+ T cells from PBMCs. The rearrangement combines TRBV6-6 with TRBJ2-5; the D region is possibly TRBD1 or TRBD2, each matching across 5 bases. This clonotype was obtained from a human donor with Susac syndrome. The CDR3 protein: CASRNTRGPETQYF. The sequenced DNA is TGTGCCAGCAGGAATACTAGGGGCCCAGAGACCCAGTACTTC.